This T cell receptor (beta chain) appears in the sequencing data of a study of CD8+CD57+ T cells in acquired aplastic anemia. V was cut by 6 bases and J by 0 bases, with 14 bases left in between. This CDR3 has 15 residues. Findings of the study overall: Patients and controls were not found to differ significantly in CD8+ Simpson's diversity.

This clonotype was seen at least ten times. Its specificity is unknown. Using genomic DNA as the template, TCR beta VDJ and CDR3 profiling was carried out. One entry per CDR3 protein results from TCRdb running MiXCR on the reads. The sample gives some 150,000 distinct CDR3 sequences, more than 35% of which show up once; 7.5% to 9.5% is in the top ten. The TCR sequence derives from a human donor in good health, serving as a control. Input material: sorted CD4+, CD8+, or CD8+CD57+ T cells (not recorded which) from PBMCs. This sequence joins TRBV12-3 or TRBV12-4 and TRBJ1-2; D may be TRBD1 (6 bases). The chain's CDR3 is CASSLWTESNYGYTF. CDR3 DNA sequence: TGTGCCAGCAGCCTATGGACAGAGTCTAACTATGGCTACACCTTC.